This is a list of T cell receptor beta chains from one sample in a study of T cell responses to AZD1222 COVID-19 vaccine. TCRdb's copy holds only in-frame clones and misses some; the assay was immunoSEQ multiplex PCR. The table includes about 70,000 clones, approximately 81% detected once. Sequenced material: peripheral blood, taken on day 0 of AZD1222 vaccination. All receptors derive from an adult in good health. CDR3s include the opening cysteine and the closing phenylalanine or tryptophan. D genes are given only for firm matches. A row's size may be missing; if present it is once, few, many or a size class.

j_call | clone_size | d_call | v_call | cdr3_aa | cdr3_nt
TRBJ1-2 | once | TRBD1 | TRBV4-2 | CASSQALLTGGYGYTF | TGTGCCAGCAGCCAAGCCCTCCTAACAGGGGGGTATGGCTACACCTTC
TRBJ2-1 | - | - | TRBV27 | CASSLSNGVEQFF | TGTGCCAGCAGTTTATCGAACGGGGTAGAGCAGTTCTTC
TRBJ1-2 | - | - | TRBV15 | CATSRDRISYGYTF | TGTGCCACCAGCAGAGATCGGATAAGCTATGGCTACACCTTC
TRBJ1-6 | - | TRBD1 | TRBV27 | CASSWTGANSPLHF | TGTGCCAGCAGTTGGACAGGGGCTAATTCACCCCTCCACTTT
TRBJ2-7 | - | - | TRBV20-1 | CSASQSSSYEQYF | TGCAGTGCGAGTCAAAGCAGCTCCTACGAGCAGTACTTC
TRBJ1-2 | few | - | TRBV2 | CASRYDLSSRGYTF | TGTGCCAGCAGATACGACCTGTCGAGTCGGGGCTACACCTTC
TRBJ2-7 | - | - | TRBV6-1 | CASSEEGSLYEQYF | TGTGCCAGCAGTGAGGAGGGGTCACTCTACGAGCAGTACTTC
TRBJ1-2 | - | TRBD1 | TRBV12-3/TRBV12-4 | CASSPRQGWRYTF | TGTGCCAGCAGCCCTCGACAGGGCTGGCGCTACACCTTC
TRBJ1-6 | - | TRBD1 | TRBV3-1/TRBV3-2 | CASSPRTGGSPLHF | TGTGCCAGCAGCCCGAGGACAGGGGGATCACCCCTCCACTTT
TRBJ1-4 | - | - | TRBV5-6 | CASSIYRATNEKLFF | TGTGCCAGCAGCATATACAGGGCAACTAATGAAAAACTGTTTTTT
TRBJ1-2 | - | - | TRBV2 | CASREAARYGYTF | TGTGCCAGTAGGGAGGCAGCTCGCTATGGCTACACCTTC
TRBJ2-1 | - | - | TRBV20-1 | CSASEGASYNEQFF | TGCAGTGCTAGTGAGGGAGCCTCCTACAATGAGCAGTTCTTC
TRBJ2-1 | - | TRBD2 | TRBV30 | CAWGIAGKWYDEQFF | TGTGCCTGGGGTATAGCGGGAAAGTGGTATGATGAGCAGTTCTTC
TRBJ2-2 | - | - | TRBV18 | CASSIAGFAGELFF | TGTGCCAGCTCAATCGCGGGGTTCGCCGGGGAGCTGTTTTTT
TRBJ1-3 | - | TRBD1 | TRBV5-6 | CASSRQGVSGNTIYF | TGTGCCAGCAGCCGACAGGGAGTCTCTGGAAACACCATATATTTT
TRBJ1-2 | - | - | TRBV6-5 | CASLPTGAYYGYTF | TGTGCCAGCCTACCCACTGGAGCTTACTATGGCTACACCTTC
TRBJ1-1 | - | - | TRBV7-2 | CASSPVGGNTEAFF | TGTGCCAGCAGCCCCGTCGGGGGGAACACTGAAGCTTTCTTT
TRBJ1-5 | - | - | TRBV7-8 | CASSSPSGGNQPQHF | TGTGCCAGCAGCTCCCCTTCAGGGGGCAATCAGCCCCAGCATTTT
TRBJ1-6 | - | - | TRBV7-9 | CASKGNSPLHF | TGTGCCAGCAAGGGAAATTCACCCCTCCACTTT
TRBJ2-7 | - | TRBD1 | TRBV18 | CASSPGTVSYEQYF | TGTGCCAGCTCACCAGGGACAGTCTCCTACGAGCAGTACTTC
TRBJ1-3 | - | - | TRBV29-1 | CSVNGGNTIYF | TGCAGCGTTAACGGGGGGAACACCATATATTTT
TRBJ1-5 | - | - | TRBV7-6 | CASSLGDYSNQPQHF | TGTGCCAGCAGCTTAGGAGATTATAGCAATCAGCCCCAGCATTTT
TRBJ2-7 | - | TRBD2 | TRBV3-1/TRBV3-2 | CASSQGAGGISYEQYF | TGTGCCAGCAGCCAGGGAGCGGGAGGGATCTCCTACGAGCAGTACTTC
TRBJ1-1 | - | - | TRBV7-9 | CASSHREGGTEAFF | TGTGCCAGCAGCCATAGGGAAGGCGGGACTGAAGCTTTCTTT
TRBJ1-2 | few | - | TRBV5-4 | CASSLGGGGYYGYTF | TGTGCCAGCAGCTTGGGGGGCGGAGGATACTATGGCTACACCTTC
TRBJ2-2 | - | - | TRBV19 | CASSTGAVAGPTGELFF | TGTGCCAGTAGTACCGGTGCGGTCGCGGGCCCGACCGGGGAGCTGTTTTTT
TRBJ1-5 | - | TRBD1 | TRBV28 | CAIFPPTGVQPQHF | TGTGCCATCTTCCCTCCGACAGGGGTCCAGCCCCAGCATTTT